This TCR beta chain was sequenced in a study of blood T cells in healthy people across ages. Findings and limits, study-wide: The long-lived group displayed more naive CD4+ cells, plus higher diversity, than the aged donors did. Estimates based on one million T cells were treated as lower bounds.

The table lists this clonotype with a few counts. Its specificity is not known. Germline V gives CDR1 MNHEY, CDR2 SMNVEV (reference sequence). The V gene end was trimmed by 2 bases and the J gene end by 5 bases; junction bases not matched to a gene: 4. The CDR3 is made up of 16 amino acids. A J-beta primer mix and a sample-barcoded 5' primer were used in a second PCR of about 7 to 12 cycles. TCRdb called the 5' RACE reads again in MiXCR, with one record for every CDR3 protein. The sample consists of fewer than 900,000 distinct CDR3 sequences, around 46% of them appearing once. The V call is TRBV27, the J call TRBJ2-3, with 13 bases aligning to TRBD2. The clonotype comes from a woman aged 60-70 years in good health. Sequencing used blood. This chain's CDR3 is CASSLLGTSGKDTQYF. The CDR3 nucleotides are TGTGCCAGCAGTTTACTAGGGACTAGCGGGAAAGATACGCAGTATTTT.